One sample yielded the 9 T cell receptor beta chains listed below, sequenced in a study of blood T cells in healthy people across ages. The use of a sample-barcoded 5' primer and a J-beta primer mix characterized a second PCR of about 7 to 12 cycles. TCRdb fed the 5' RACE reads into MiXCR, producing one record per CDR3 protein. In the table there are hundreds of thousands of distinct CDR3 sequences, around 48% of which are singletons. Sequencing was performed on blood. The origin of the receptors is a man older than 75 in good health.

The rearrangement joins TRBV9 to TRBJ1-1; D uncertain. The CDR3 spans 15 residues. The germline CDR1 and CDR2 sequences are SGDLS and YYNGEE. V dropped 0 bases and J dropped 1 base, with 10 bases sitting between them. This CDR3 is CASSVVCGWNTEAFF. CDR3 coding DNA: TGTGCCAGCAGCGTAGTATGTGGCTGGAACACTGAAGCTTTCTTT.

The gene calls are TRBV5-5 and TRBJ1-2; the match to TRBD1 covers 9 bases. Germline V gene data show CDR1 as SGHKS and CDR2 as YYEKEE (reference sequence). The CDR3 is 14 residues long. With 4 bases clipped from V and 3 bases from J, the junction kept 4 bases outside the gene matches. DNA of the CDR3: TGTGCCAGCAGCCGGGACAGGGATTACTATGGCTACACCTTC. Translated: CASSRDRDYYGYTF.

The chain has TRBV4-3 and TRBJ2-3, with D possibly being TRBD1 (6 bases). This CDR3 is built from 15 residues. The ends were cut back, 5 bases at V and 5 bases at J, with 17 bases in the middle. The V gene's germline CDR1 is LGHNA and CDR2 YSLEER. CDR3: CASSSTGRSGDTQYF. DNA for the CDR3: TGCGCCAGCAGCTCGACAGGCAGATCGGGAGATACGCAGTATTTT.

V is TRBV5-6 and J is TRBJ1-1; perhaps TRBD1 as D (6 bases). The V end was cut by 10 bases, the J end by 5 bases, with 15 bases between. The length of the CDR3 is 12 residues. Germline V gene sequence: CDR1 SGHDT, CDR2 YYEEEE. The CDR3 loop is CAFGRGRTEAFF. CDR3 nucleotides: TGTGCCTTCGGCCGGGGGCGGACTGAAGCTTTCTTT.

The chain combines TRBV20-1 with TRBJ2-3; 11 bases line up with TRBD2. CDR3 length: 19 residues. V was pared by 1 base and J by 2 bases, with 14 bases of the junction left unmatched. The V gene's germline CDR1 is DFQATT and CDR2 SNEGSKA (reference sequence). The CDR3 loop reads CSARVRLAGGSALTDTQYF. The CDR3 bases are TGCAGTGCTAGAGTCAGGCTAGCGGGAGGTTCGGCCCTCACAGATACGCAGTATTTT.

This chain joins TRBV7-3 and TRBJ2-1; 10 bases are a match to TRBD2. V trimming: 5 bases; J trimming: 9 bases; junction bases outside the gene matches: 10. The CDR3 spans 15 residues. The V gene's germline CDR1 is SGHTA and CDR2 FQGTGA. The CDR3 loop is CASSPSGTSDSEQFF. In DNA form, the CDR3 reads TGTGCCAGCAGCCCCAGCGGGACTAGCGACAGTGAGCAGTTCTTC.

The J gene is TRBJ1-4, the V gene TRBV6-6, with TRBD1 identical over 8 bases. The length of the CDR3 is 15 residues. Germline lookup yields CDR1 MNHNY and CDR2 SVGAGI (reference sequence). After removal of 5 bases from V and 10 bases from J, the junction contained 12 bases not matched to a gene. CDR3 in amino acids: CASSKGQGPRGKLFF. The CDR3 DNA reads TGTGCCAGCAGTAAAGGACAGGGACCTAGGGGAAAACTGTTTTTT.

This clonotype was counted a few times. The rearrangement uses TRBV2 and TRBJ2-5; either TRBD1 or TRBD2 may supply D (6 bases each). CDR1 and CDR2 (germline): SNHLY, FYNNEI. Between the trimmed V and J ends, which lost 8 bases and 3 bases, there was a span of 13 bases. The CDR3 extends over 13 amino acids. CDR3 loop: CASRMGGEETQYF. DNA of the CDR3: TGTGCCAGCCGGATGGGGGGCGAAGAGACCCAGTACTTC.

This clonotype has just a few counts. V gene TRBV7-2 combines with J gene TRBJ2-3; 8 nucleotides line up with TRBD2. The CDR3 consists of 15 residues. Germline V gene sequence: CDR1 SGHTA, CDR2 FQGNSA. Trimming cost V 2 bases and J 6 bases; bases outside gene matches: 7. CDR3 DNA sequence: TGTGCCAGCAGCTTACGGGGGGGGTACAGGGATACGCAGTATTTT. Amino acids: CASSLRGGYRDTQYF.